Listed below are T cell receptor beta chains from one sample, sequenced in a study of blood T cell repertoires in COVID-19. Assay used: immunoSEQ multiplex PCR; TCRdb lists only in-frame clones, some missing. The repertoire includes tens of thousands of clones, about nine tenths of them detected once, and around 4.9% sits in the top ten. Material: peripheral blood. The receptors were sampled from a human donor in a cohort sampled during active COVID-19. Both conserved end residues are part of each CDR3. The order of the fields is CDR3 protein, CDR3 DNA, V gene, J gene, D gene. The D gene is left open where the match is weak.

CSGQRGRDTGELFF,TGCAGCGGCCAAAGGGGGAGGGACACCGGGGAGCTGTTTTTT,TRBV29-1,TRBJ2-2,NA
CASSRSSYEQYF,TGTGCCAGCAGTAGGAGCTCCTACGAGCAGTACTTC,TRBV6-2/TRBV6-3,TRBJ2-7,NA
CASSEDSSGANVLTF,TGTGCCAGCAGTGAAGACAGCTCTGGGGCCAACGTCCTGACTTTC,TRBV6-1,TRBJ2-6,NA
CASSLGLGKETQYF,TGTGCCAGCAGCCTCGGACTTGGCAAAGAGACCCAGTACTTC,TRBV11-3,TRBJ2-5,NA
CASSSRQEVNGYTF,TGTGCCAGCAGCTCAAGACAGGAGGTGAATGGCTACACCTTC,TRBV7-9,TRBJ1-2,NA
CASSLGGLAGAGELFF,TGTGCCAGCAGCTTAGGGGGACTAGCGGGAGCCGGGGAGCTGTTTTTT,TRBV7-7,TRBJ2-2,TRBD2
CASSPTTGARSKAFF,TGTGCCAGCAGCCCTACGACAGGGGCGAGGTCGAAAGCTTTCTTT,TRBV5-6,TRBJ1-1,TRBD1
CATSRGGLMNTEAFF,TGTGCCACCAGCAGGGGGGGACTGATGAACACTGAAGCTTTCTTT,TRBV15,TRBJ1-1,NA
CASSFTGPALYGYTF,TGTGCCAGCAGTTTTACAGGTCCGGCTCTCTATGGCTACACCTTC,TRBV6-5,TRBJ1-2,NA
CASSEYGRDTEAFF,TGTGCCAGCAGTGAATACGGCAGGGACACTGAAGCTTTCTTT,TRBV25-1,TRBJ1-1,NA